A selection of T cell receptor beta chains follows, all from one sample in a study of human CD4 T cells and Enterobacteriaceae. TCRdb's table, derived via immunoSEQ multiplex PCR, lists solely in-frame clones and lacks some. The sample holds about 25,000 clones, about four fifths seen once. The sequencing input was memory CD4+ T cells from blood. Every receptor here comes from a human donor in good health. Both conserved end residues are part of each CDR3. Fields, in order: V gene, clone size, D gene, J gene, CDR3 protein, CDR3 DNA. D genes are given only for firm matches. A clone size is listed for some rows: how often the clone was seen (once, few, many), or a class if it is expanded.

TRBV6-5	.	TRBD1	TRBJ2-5	CASSYLGTGGGETQYF	TGTGCCAGCAGTTACCTCGGGACAGGGGGCGGCGAGACCCAGTACTTC
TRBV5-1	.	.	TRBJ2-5	CASSLNTGKETQYF	TGCGCCAGCAGCTTGAACACAGGGAAAGAGACCCAGTACTTC
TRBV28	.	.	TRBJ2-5	CASGSGSLATQYF	TGTGCCAGCGGATCAGGGTCCCTAGCGACCCAGTACTTC
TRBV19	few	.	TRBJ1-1	CASKSHRAVGTEAFF	TGTGCCAGTAAAAGCCACAGGGCCGTGGGCACTGAAGCTTTCTTT
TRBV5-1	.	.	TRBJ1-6	CASSRQDTAELHF	TGCGCCAGCAGCCGACAAGACACGGCAGAGCTCCACTTT
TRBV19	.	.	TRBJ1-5	CASSSQGSNQPQHF	TGTGCCAGTAGTAGCCAGGGTAGCAATCAGCCCCAGCATTTT
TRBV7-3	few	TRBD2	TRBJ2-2	CASSLLGRGRYTGELFF	TGTGCCAGCAGCTTATTGGGCCGCGGGAGGTACACCGGGGAGCTGTTTTTT
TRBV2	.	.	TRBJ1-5	CASSVGERRQPQHF	TGTGCCAGCAGTGTAGGGGAGAGACGGCAGCCCCAGCATTTT
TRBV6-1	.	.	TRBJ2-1	CASSDRWGDSFNYNEQFF	TGTGCCAGCAGTGATAGATGGGGAGATTCCTTCAACTACAATGAGCAGTTCTTC
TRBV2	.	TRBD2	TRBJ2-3	CASSSQGLAGVDTDTQYF	TGTGCCAGCAGCTCACAGGGACTAGCGGGAGTGGACACAGATACGCAGTATTTT
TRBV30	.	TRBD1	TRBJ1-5	CAWSVGGYQPQHF	TGTGCCTGGAGTGTAGGGGGCTATCAGCCCCAGCATTTT
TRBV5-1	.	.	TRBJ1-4	CASSLVSGGGEKLFF	TGCGCCAGCAGCTTGGTCTCCGGGGGCGGTGAAAAACTGTTTTTT
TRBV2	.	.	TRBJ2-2	CASRRTAAGELFF	TGTGCCAGCAGGAGGACTGCAGCCGGGGAGCTGTTTTTT
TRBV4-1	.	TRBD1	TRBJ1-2	CASSQDTSGTGVNGYTF	TGCGCCAGCAGCCAAGATACATCCGGGACAGGGGTCAATGGCTACACCTTC
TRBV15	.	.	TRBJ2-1	CATSRDLMEEQFF	TGTGCCACCAGCAGAGATCTTATGGAGGAGCAGTTCTTC
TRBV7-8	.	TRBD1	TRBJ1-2	CASSFVTGGPERYTF	TGTGCCAGCAGCTTTGTGACAGGGGGTCCTGAGCGATACACCTTC
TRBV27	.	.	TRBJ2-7	CASSSQGRTGSEQYF	TGTGCCAGCAGTTCACAGGGTAGGACGGGAAGCGAGCAGTACTTC
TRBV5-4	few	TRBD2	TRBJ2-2	CASSYRGGQVGELFF	TGTGCCAGCAGCTATCGGGGGGGCCAGGTCGGGGAGCTGTTTTTT
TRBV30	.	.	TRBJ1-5	CAWSVPGLGNQPQHF	TGTGCCTGGAGTGTACCGGGGTTGGGCAATCAGCCCCAGCATTTT
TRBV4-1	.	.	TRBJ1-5	CASSQVAVRSNQPQHF	TGCGCCAGCAGCCAAGTGGCCGTCCGTAGCAATCAGCCCCAGCATTTT
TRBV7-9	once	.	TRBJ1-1	CASSSFGGGKGTEAFF	TGTGCCAGCAGCTCCTTCGGTGGGGGAAAGGGCACTGAAGCTTTCTTT
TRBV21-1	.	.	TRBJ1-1	CASSKAPFSQPNTEAFF	TGTGCCAGCAGCAAAGCGCCATTCTCACAGCCTAACACTGAAGCTTTCTTT
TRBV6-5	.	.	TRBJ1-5	CASGGGQGNQPQHF	TGTGCCAGCGGCGGGGGTCAGGGCAATCAGCCCCAGCATTTT
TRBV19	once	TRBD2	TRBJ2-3	CASSEKIPGLAGGITDTQYF	TGTGCCAGTAGCGAAAAGATACCGGGACTAGCGGGGGGGATCACAGATACGCAGTATTTT
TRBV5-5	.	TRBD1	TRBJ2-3	CASSLIQGAADTQYF	TGTGCCAGCAGCTTGATACAGGGGGCCGCAGATACGCAGTATTTT
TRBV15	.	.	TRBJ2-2	CATSRNILGGNTGELFF	TGTGCCACCAGCAGGAACATCTTGGGGGGCAACACCGGGGAGCTGTTTTTT
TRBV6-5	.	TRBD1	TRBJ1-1	CASSKMTGIRSTAFF	TGTGCCAGCAGTAAAATGACAGGGATACGATCCACGGCTTTCTTT
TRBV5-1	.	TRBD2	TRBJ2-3	CASSLWASGSITQYF	TGCGCCAGCAGCTTGTGGGCTAGCGGGAGTATTACGCAGTATTTT
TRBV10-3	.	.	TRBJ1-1	CAISESASGSTEAFF	TGTGCCATCAGTGAGTCGGCGTCAGGGAGCACTGAAGCTTTCTTT
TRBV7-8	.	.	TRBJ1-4	CASSRGRLNEKLFF	TGTGCCAGCAGCAGGGGCAGACTTAATGAAAAACTGTTTTTT
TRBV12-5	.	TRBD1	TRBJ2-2	CASGLGALGTGFSGELFF	TGTGCTAGTGGTTTGGGTGCACTCGGGACAGGGTTTTCCGGGGAGCTGTTTTTT
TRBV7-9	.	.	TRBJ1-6	CASSSPPGGMGNSPLHF	TGTGCCAGCAGCTCACCCCCCGGGGGTATGGGGAATTCACCCCTCCACTTT
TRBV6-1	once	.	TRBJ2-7	CASSESVGGSYEQYF	TGTGCCAGCAGTGAATCGGTGGGGGGTAGCTACGAGCAGTACTTC
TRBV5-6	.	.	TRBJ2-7	CASSLGHEQYF	TGTGCCAGCAGCTTGGGGCACGAGCAGTACTTC
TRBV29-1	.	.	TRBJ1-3	CSARTASGNTIYF	TGCAGCGCTAGGACAGCCTCTGGAAACACCATATATTTT
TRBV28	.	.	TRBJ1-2	CASSLLGGSGGYTF	TGTGCCAGCAGTTTATTGGGCGGGTCGGGAGGCTACACCTTC
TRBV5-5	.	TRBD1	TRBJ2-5	CASSLGTGSRETQYF	TGTGCCAGCAGCTTGGGGACAGGCTCCAGGGAGACCCAGTACTTC
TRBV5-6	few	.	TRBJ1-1	CASSLAGAEGTEAFF	TGTGCCAGCAGCTTGGCCGGCGCCGAGGGCACTGAAGCTTTCTTT
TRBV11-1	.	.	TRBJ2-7	CASSRTDSSYEQYF	TGTGCCAGCAGCAGGACCGATAGCTCCTACGAGCAGTACTTC
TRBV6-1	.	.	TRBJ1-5	CASSGGTRSPGPQHF	TGTGCCAGCAGTGGAGGGACACGGAGCCCCGGGCCCCAGCATTTT
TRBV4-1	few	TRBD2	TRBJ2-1	CASSLTRSGGSNPHEQFF	TGCGCCAGCAGCTTGACCCGGTCGGGCGGGAGTAATCCCCATGAGCAGTTCTTC
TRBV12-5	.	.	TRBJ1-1	CASGPPGGGAFF	TGTGCTAGTGGCCCCCCGGGGGGAGGAGCTTTCTTT
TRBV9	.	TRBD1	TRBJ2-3	CASSVRRTGTSDTQYF	TGTGCCAGCAGCGTACGACGGACAGGGACTTCAGATACGCAGTATTTT
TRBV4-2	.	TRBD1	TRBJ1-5	CASSQGQGYQPQHF	TGTGCCAGCAGCCAAGGACAGGGTTATCAGCCCCAGCATTTT
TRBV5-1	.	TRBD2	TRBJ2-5	CASSLEWTSEQETQYF	TGCGCCAGCAGCTTGGAATGGACTAGCGAACAAGAGACCCAGTACTTC
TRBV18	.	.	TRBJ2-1	CASSPGTGRNEQFF	TGTGCCAGCTCACCAGGGACGGGCCGCAATGAGCAGTTCTTC
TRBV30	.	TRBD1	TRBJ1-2	CAWSIATGNYGYTF	TGTGCCTGGAGTATAGCGACAGGGAACTATGGCTACACCTTC
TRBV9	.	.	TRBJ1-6	CASSVDGGSGSPLHF	TGTGCCAGCAGCGTAGATGGGGGGTCGGGTTCACCCCTCCACTTT
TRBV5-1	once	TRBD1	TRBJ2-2	CASSPTGNGELFF	TGCGCCAGCAGCCCGACAGGGAATGGGGAGCTGTTTTTT
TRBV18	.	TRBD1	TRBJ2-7	CASSPGAGGFEQYF	TGTGCCAGCTCACCTGGGGCAGGGGGCTTCGAGCAGTACTTC
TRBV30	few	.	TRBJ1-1	CAGYHGRGSTEAFF	TGTGCCGGATATCATGGGAGGGGGAGCACTGAAGCTTTCTTT
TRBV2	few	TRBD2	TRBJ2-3	CASASLTSGTDTQYF	TGTGCCAGCGCCTCTTTGACTAGCGGCACAGATACGCAGTATTTT
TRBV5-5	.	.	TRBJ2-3	CASSYSLSDTQYF	TGTGCCAGCAGCTATTCTTTATCAGATACGCAGTATTTT
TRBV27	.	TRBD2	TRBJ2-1	CASSFGSTSGSNEQFF	TGTGCCAGCAGTTTCGGGTCGACTAGCGGGAGTAATGAGCAGTTCTTC
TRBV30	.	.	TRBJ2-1	CAWSVGWLDVAFF	TGTGCCTGGAGTGTCGGCTGGTTGGACGTGGCGTTCTTC
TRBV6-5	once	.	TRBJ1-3	CASSSTPGLGDTIYF	TGTGCCAGCAGTTCCACTCCGGGACTCGGGGACACCATATATTTT
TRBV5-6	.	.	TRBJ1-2	CASSLTGTSYGYTF	TGTGCCAGCAGCTTGACAGGAACTTCGTATGGCTACACCTTC
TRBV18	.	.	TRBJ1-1	CASSLTPLRGSRNTEAFF	TGTGCCAGCTCACTGACACCCCTCCGGGGCAGCCGTAACACTGAAGCTTTCTTT
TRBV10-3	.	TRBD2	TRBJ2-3	CAISERGGTDTQYF	TGTGCCATCAGTGAGCGGGGGGGCACAGATACGCAGTATTTT